This passage covers 14 T cell receptor beta chains from one sample sequenced in a study of shared clonotypes between healthy human individuals. Profiling relied on immunoSEQ multiplex PCR, and the TCRdb table lists in-frame clones only, not all of them. The table includes millions of clones, 80% to 95% detected once. Material for sequencing was naive CD4+ T cells from PBMCs. This sample's subset: CD45RA+ positively selected. These receptors originate from a man aged 18 to 30 in good health. Some clones in this sample may be carry-over from other donors' samples.

The chain employs TRBV5-6 and TRBJ2-5; D possibly uses TRBD1 or TRBD2 (5 bases each). Germline CDR1 is SGHDT and CDR2 is YYEEEE. Trimming left V 4 bases short and J 3 bases short, with 16 bases between. The CDR3 is made up of 15 amino acids. CDR3 sequence reads: CASSTSGTAEETQYF. DNA for the CDR3: TGTGCCAGCAGCACGTCCGGGACCGCTGAAGAGACCCAGTACTTC.

This clone was observed a handful of times. The chain is built from TRBV5-1 and TRBJ1-2, with D perhaps matching TRBD1 (6 bases). V lost 0 bases and J 4 bases, leaving 13 bases between the germline ends. Per the germline V gene, CDR1 is SGHRS and CDR2 is YFSETQ. This CDR3 comprises 15 residues. CDR3 sequence (DNA): TGCGCCAGCAGCTTGGAGACAGGACCCAGCTATGGCTACACCTTC. This translates into CASSLETGPSYGYTF.

The CDR3 reads CASSSGRQKETQYF. Written as DNA, the CDR3 is TGTGCCAGCAGCTCCGGGAGGCAGAAAGAGACCCAGTACTTC. The rearrangement uses TRBV11-2 and TRBJ2-5; 7 bases line up with TRBD2. The length of the CDR3 is 14 residues. Germline lookup yields CDR1 SGHAT and CDR2 FQNNGV. V lost 4 bases, J lost 3 bases, and 5 bases stayed unmatched.

J is TRBJ1-2 and V is TRBV6-5; D not resolved. There are 13 residues in the CDR3. Trimming took off 6 bases at V and 5 bases at J, with 13 bases between the two ends. In germline, CDR1 is MNHEY, CDR2 SVGAGI. The CDR3 sequence: CASSPFRGYGYTF. The CDR3 region has the DNA TGTGCCAGCAGCCCCTTCCGAGGGTATGGCTACACCTTC.

A few counts support this clone. The chain carries TRBV5-1 and TRBJ1-5; no reliable D call. Germline CDR1 SGHRS, CDR2 YFSETQ. CDR3 length equals 15 residues. Trimming left V 0 bases short and J 7 bases short, with 14 bases between. The CDR3 coding sequence is TGCGCCAGCAGCTTGGCGGTTGGGCCGGGGCAGCCCCAGCATTTT. Its translation: CASSLAVGPGQPQHF.

The rearrangement links TRBV25-1 to TRBJ2-7, with D possibly being TRBD2 (5 bases). The CDR3 is 13 amino acids. V was cut by 6 bases and J by 3 bases, with 12 bases left in between. Germline V lookup: CDR1 MGHDK, CDR2 SYGVNS. CDR3 in amino acids: CASRAGINYEQYF. The DNA of the CDR3 is TGTGCCAGCAGGGCCGGGATCAACTACGAGCAGTACTTC.

This clone was detected only once. The rearrangement uses TRBV5-1 and TRBJ2-7; D is undetermined. CDR3 length: 14 amino acids. Trimming took 2 bases from V and 7 from J, leaving 16 bases between them. Germline V CDR1 and CDR2: SGHRS, YFSETQ. CDR3 protein: CASSFASSPKEQYF. CDR3 DNA sequence: TGCGCCAGCAGCTTCGCGTCATCCCCGAAGGAGCAGTACTTC.

V usage is TRBV28 and J usage is TRBJ2-2; TRBD1 might be the D (6 bases). The germline CDR1 and CDR2 sequences are MDHEN and SYDVKM. This CDR3 comprises 17 residues. Trimming took 3 bases from V and 4 from J, leaving 18 bases between them. CDR3 in amino acids: CASSFRTGSIGTGELFF. The CDR3 DNA follows: TGTGCCAGCAGTTTTCGAACAGGGAGTATCGGCACCGGGGAGCTGTTTTTT.

The chain joins TRBV19 to TRBJ1-5, with D tentatively TRBD1 (6 bases). V shed 3 bases and J shed 3 bases, with 21 bases lying between them. The germline V gene encodes CDR1 LNHDA and CDR2 SQIVND (reference sequence). The CDR3 covers 18 residues. This CDR3 reads CASSIEITPGQPNQPQHF. For the CDR3, the DNA is TGTGCCAGTAGTATTGAAATTACTCCGGGACAACCCAATCAGCCCCAGCATTTT.

In the case of this clone: This sample also contains other DNA sequences that code for the same CDR3. The chain employs TRBV6-5 and TRBJ1-2; 7 bases map to TRBD1. In germline, CDR1 is MNHEY, CDR2 SVGAGI. J lost 5 bases, V lost 0 bases, and 6 bases had no gene match. The CDR3 loop spans 15 amino acids. Here the CDR3 DNA reads TGTGCCAGCAGTTACTCCGGGACAGAGGGGTATGGCTACACCTTC. As protein: CASSYSGTEGYGYTF.

This rearrangement joins TRBV27 to TRBJ2-2; 8 nucleotides align to TRBD1. The CDR3 totals 16 residues. From germline, CDR1 is MNHEY and CDR2 SMNVEV (reference sequence). V was pared by 5 bases and J by 5 bases, with 10 bases of the junction left unmatched. The CDR3 loop reads CASSPKDRVGTGELFF. The CDR3 region has the DNA TGTGCCAGCAGTCCCAAGGACAGGGTTGGGACCGGGGAGCTGTTTTTT.

Points on this clone: This CDR3 is also generated by other DNA sequences in the sample. The rearrangement uses TRBV18 and TRBJ2-3; no definite D call. The germline gives CDR1 KGHSH, CDR2 LQKENI. The V gene lost 2 bases and the J gene lost 5 bases, with 2 bases spanning the gap. This CDR3 contains 11 residues. CDR3 loop: CASSPRDTQYF. CDR3 DNA sequence: TGTGCCAGCTCACCAAGAGATACGCAGTATTTT.

CDR3 amino acids: CASSLEGAPSEQFF. The CDR3 nucleotides read TGCGCCAGCAGCTTGGAGGGAGCCCCCTCTGAGCAGTTCTTC. The chain links TRBV5-1 to TRBJ2-1; tentative D call: TRBD2 (5 bases). CDR1 and CDR2 (germline): SGHRS, YFSETQ. Trimming took off 0 bases at V and 9 bases at J, with 13 bases between the two ends. The CDR3 covers 14 residues.

This chain links TRBV5-5 with TRBJ1-3, with 7 bases aligning to TRBD1. With 0 bases clipped from V and 0 bases from J, the junction kept 6 bases outside the gene matches. The CDR3 is made up of 17 amino acids. Germline CDR1 and CDR2: SGHKS and YYEKEE (reference sequence). CDR3 sequence: CASSLVVYRGSGNTIYF. The CDR3 DNA follows: TGTGCCAGCAGCTTGGTAGTCTACAGGGGCTCTGGAAACACCATATATTTT.